This T cell receptor (beta chain) stems from a study of cytomegalovirus exposure and HLA in healthy donors. Study details: Falling in the Caucasian-associated ancestry cluster were 81% of approximately 410 genotyped donors. Study-level points and caveats: Among CMV-associated TCR beta chains, most appeared HLA-restricted in a later analysis.

The study ran its PCR with 60 Vbeta and 13 Jbeta primers. Profiling relied on immunoSEQ multiplex PCR, and the TCRdb table lists in-frame clones only, not all of them. The specimen's table records about 130,000 clones. Details on this clone: What it recognizes is unknown.

The CDR3 consists of 15 residues. This sequence was found in a young man in good health and CMV-seronegative. V and J are TRBV1 and TRBJ2-2; no check of the table's D call, TRBD1, against the DNA was made. TRBV1 is assigned pseudogene status. The sample consisted of PBMCs. CDR3 coding DNA: TGCACCAGCAGCCAAGAGGGGCCGGACACCGGGGAGCTGTTTTTT. Translated: CTSSQEGPDTGELFF.